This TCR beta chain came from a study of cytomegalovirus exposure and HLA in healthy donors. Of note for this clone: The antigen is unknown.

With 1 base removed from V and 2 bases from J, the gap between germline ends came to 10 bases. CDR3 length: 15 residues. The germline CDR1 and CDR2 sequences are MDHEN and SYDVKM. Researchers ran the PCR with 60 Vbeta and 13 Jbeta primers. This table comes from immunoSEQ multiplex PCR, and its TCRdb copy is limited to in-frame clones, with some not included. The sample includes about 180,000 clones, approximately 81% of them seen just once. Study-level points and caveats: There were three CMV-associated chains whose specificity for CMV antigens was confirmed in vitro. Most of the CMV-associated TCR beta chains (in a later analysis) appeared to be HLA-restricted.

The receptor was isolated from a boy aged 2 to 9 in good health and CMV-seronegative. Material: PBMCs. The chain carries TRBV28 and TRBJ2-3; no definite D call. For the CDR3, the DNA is TGTGCCAGCAGTTTATTCCGTCAGATCACAGATACGCAGTATTTT. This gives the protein CASSLFRQITDTQYF.